The 24 T cell receptor beta chains below all came from one sample that was sequenced in a study of T cell clones after liver transplantation. The method was immunoSEQ multiplex PCR; TCRdb's version includes in-frame clones alone and lacks a portion of them. The table shows 25,000 to 35,000 clones, with 90% to 95% occurring only once. Source: CD8+ T cells from blood, taken 12 months after liver transplant. The receptors here all came from a human patient who received a liver transplant. The graft donor may have contributed some T cells.

The chain employs TRBV18 and TRBJ1-4, with 10 bases identical to TRBD1. The trim removed 1 base at V and 6 bases at J, leaving 5 bases unmatched. The CDR3 is 16 residues long. Germline CDR1 KGHSH, CDR2 LQKENI. The CDR3: CASSPRPGTGDEKLFF. For the CDR3, the DNA is TGTGCCAGCTCACCACGACCAGGGACAGGGGATGAAAAACTGTTTTTT.

This chain uses TRBV6-6 with TRBJ1-5; D ambiguous. The germline gives CDR1 MNHNY, CDR2 SVGAGI (reference sequence). This CDR3 spans 12 amino acids. Between the trimmed V and J ends, which lost 0 bases and 8 bases, there was a span of 5 bases. The CDR3 coding sequence is TGTGCCAGCAGTTACTCGGGAGAGCCCCAGCATTTT. As protein: CASSYSGEPQHF.

This sequence joins TRBV7-9 and TRBJ1-2; D is undetermined. The CDR3 is made up of 14 amino acids. In germline, CDR1 is SEHNR, CDR2 FQNEAQ (reference sequence). V was clipped by 1 base and J by 4 bases, with 10 bases between them. CDR3 nucleotide sequence: TGTGCCAGCAGCTTAGTCGGGGTAGGCTATGGCTACACCTTC. Residues: CASSLVGVGYGYTF.

Written as DNA, the CDR3 is TGTGCCAGTAGTATCCGGGACGGAGGCAATCAGCCCCAGCATTTT. It codes for CASSIRDGGNQPQHF. This chain joins TRBV19 and TRBJ1-5; the D gene is possibly TRBD1 (5 bases). From germline, CDR1 is LNHDA and CDR2 SQIVND (reference sequence). This CDR3 has 15 residues. Trimming shortened V by 3 bases and J by 2 bases, and 11 bases separated the two germline ends.

This chain joins TRBV5-5 and TRBJ2-7; 7 nucleotides agree with TRBD1. In germline, CDR1 is SGHKS, CDR2 YYEKEE (reference sequence). Trimming took 2 bases from V and 2 from J; bases not matched to a gene: 7. This CDR3 spans 15 amino acids. CDR3 DNA: TGTGCCAGCAGCTTCGCGACAGGGTCAACCTACGAGCAGTACTTC. It yields the protein CASSFATGSTYEQYF.

J is TRBJ1-1 and V is TRBV9; D uncertain. CDR1 is SGDLS, CDR2 YYNGEE, per germline. The germline V and J ends were trimmed by 3 bases and 8 bases, with 8 bases remaining between them. The CDR3 spans 11 residues. This chain's CDR3 is CASSGPREAFF. CDR3 DNA sequence: TGTGCCAGCAGCGGGCCCAGGGAAGCTTTCTTT.

J is TRBJ2-1 and V is TRBV19, with 9 bases identical to TRBD1. CDR3 length: 12 amino acids. The V segment lost 10 bases and the J segment 7 bases; nucleotides outside the gene matches: 5. Germline assignment: CDR1 LNHDA and CDR2 SQIVND (reference sequence). The CDR3 DNA follows: TGTGCCACAGGACAGGGGCTGAATGAGCAGTTCTTC. Translating gives CATGQGLNEQFF.

This clone occurred once. The J gene is TRBJ1-2, the V gene TRBV5-1; D is unresolved. The CDR3 spans 17 residues. Looked up from germline, CDR1 is SGHRS and CDR2 is YFSETQ. The germline V and J ends were trimmed by 0 bases and 3 bases, with 18 bases remaining between them. Here the CDR3 DNA reads TGCGCCAGCAGCTTGGGTACGGGCGCGACAACACACTATGGCTACACCTTC. Its protein is CASSLGTGATTHYGYTF.

The chain recombines TRBV9 with TRBJ2-7; TRBD2 matches at 7 bases. V was clipped by 3 bases and J by 0 bases; unmatched bases: 9. Germline V gene lookup returns CDR1 SGDLS and CDR2 YYNGEE. CDR3 length: 16 amino acids. The CDR3, as DNA: TGTGCCAGCAGCGAATCCACAGGCGGGGGCTCCTACGAGCAGTACTTC. Translating it yields CASSESTGGGSYEQYF.

The chain uses TRBV11-1 and TRBJ2-1; 11 bases match TRBD2. CDR3 size: 15 residues. V lost 5 bases and J lost 4; bases outside the gene matches: 4. The germline V gene encodes CDR1 SGHAT and CDR2 FQDESV (reference sequence). DNA of the CDR3: TGTGCCAGCAGCGAGGGACTAGCGGAATACAATGAGCAGTTCTTC. This gives the protein CASSEGLAEYNEQFF. The variable domain in full, with the rest retrieved from reference TRBV11-1 and TRBJ2-1, is EAEVAQSPRYKITEKSQAVAFWCDPISGHATLYWYRQILGQGPELLVQFQDESVVDDSQLPKDRFSAERLKGVDSTLKIQPAELGDSAMYLCASSEGLAEYNEQFFGPGTRLTVL.

The chain has TRBV29-1 and TRBJ2-7; D may be TRBD2 (6 bases). V dropped 6 bases and J dropped 2 bases, with 17 bases sitting between them. There are 14 residues in the CDR3. Germline values: CDR1 SQVTM, CDR2 ANQGSEA. In nucleotides, the CDR3 is TGCAGCGTGTTTGGCGGGAACCTTACCTACGAGCAGTACTTC. It specifies CSVFGGNLTYEQYF.

This clone was found once. The CDR3 coding sequence is TGTGCCAGCACCTCGGACAGGGGGCTCCTCTATGGCTACACCTTC. Translated, it gives CASTSDRGLLYGYTF. The J gene is TRBJ1-2, the V gene TRBV2, with TRBD1 matching 11 bases. Germline V lookup: CDR1 SNHLY, CDR2 FYNNEI. This CDR3 region has 15 residues. The V gene end was trimmed by 7 bases and the J gene end by 4 bases; junction bases not matched to a gene: 8.

The V call is TRBV28, the J call TRBJ2-4; possibly TRBD1 for D (5 bases). The CDR3 totals 15 residues. The V end was cut by 5 bases, the J end by 3 bases, with 14 bases between. The germline gives CDR1 MDHEN, CDR2 SYDVKM. CDR3: CASSKVRTGKNIQYF. The CDR3 bases are TGTGCCAGCAGTAAAGTCCGAACAGGCAAAAACATTCAGTACTTC.

The J gene is TRBJ2-3, the V gene TRBV10-3, with D unclear. The germline V gene has CDR1 ENHRY and CDR2 SYGVKD. This CDR3 region has 14 residues. Trimming stripped 3 bases from V and 6 bases from J, with 13 bases between. The CDR3 DNA reads TGTGCCATCAGTGATATGCTATCCCCGGATACGCAGTATTTT. Its protein is CAISDMLSPDTQYF.

The rearrangement uses TRBV4-3 and TRBJ1-5; D is uncertain. CDR3 length: 15 residues. V was clipped by 4 bases and J by 4 bases, with 14 bases between them. CDR1 LGHNA and CDR2 YSLEER come from the germline V gene. DNA of the CDR3: TGCGCCAGCAGCCGAGTGCTGGAGTTGAATCAGCCCCAGCATTTT. Translated: CASSRVLELNQPQHF.

The chain has TRBV7-9 and TRBJ2-1; D may correspond to TRBD1 or TRBD2 (5 bases each). The length of the CDR3 is 12 residues. Trimming took off 6 bases at V and 6 bases at J, with 9 bases between the two ends. CDR1 SEHNR and CDR2 FQNEAQ come from the germline V gene (reference sequence). This chain's CDR3 is CASSQRGNEQFF. DNA for the CDR3: TGTGCCAGCAGTCAGAGGGGCAATGAGCAGTTCTTC.

The rearrangement uses TRBV2 and TRBJ2-3; 8 bases are a match to TRBD2. V lost 8 bases to trimming and J lost 4 bases; unmatched junction nucleotides: 14. The length of the CDR3 is 16 residues. CDR1 is SNHLY, CDR2 FYNNEI, per germline. The CDR3 DNA reads as TGTGCCAGCGGCCAAGCGGTAGCGGGAATCCCAGATACGCAGTATTTT. It yields the protein CASGQAVAGIPDTQYF.

The V and J genes are TRBV7-9 and TRBJ2-7; no definite D call. The germline V and J ends were trimmed by 5 bases and 3 bases, with 11 bases remaining between them. Germline V lookup: CDR1 SEHNR, CDR2 FQNEAQ (reference sequence). The CDR3 is 13 residues long. The CDR3 region has the DNA TGTGCCAGCAGCCAAGCGATGAACTACGAGCAGTACTTC. This gives the protein CASSQAMNYEQYF.

V and J are TRBV2 and TRBJ2-1; the match to TRBD2 covers 12 bases. Germline CDR1 reads SNHLY; CDR2 reads FYNNEI. The CDR3 is 17 residues long. With V trimmed by 5 bases and J by 0 bases, 5 bases remained unmatched. The CDR3 DNA is TGTGCCAGCAGTCGGACTAGCGGGACGAGCTCCTACAATGAGCAGTTCTTC. Translating gives CASSRTSGTSSYNEQFF.

The rearrangement uses TRBV6-1 and TRBJ1-2; no clear D. CDR1 and CDR2 (germline): MNHNS, SASEGT. V was shortened by 10 bases and J by 1 base, with 16 bases between the two germline ends. The CDR3 is 14 amino acids. CDR3 bases: TGTGCCACCCCGGAGACAATCCTTAACTATGGCTACACCTTC. Its translation is CATPETILNYGYTF.

The V and J genes are TRBV28 and TRBJ2-5, with 8 bases lining up with TRBD1. With 6 bases clipped from V and 4 bases from J, the junction kept 7 bases outside the gene matches. This CDR3 is 14 amino acids long. Germline CDR1 MDHEN, CDR2 SYDVKM. CDR3 protein: CASSREQGGETQYF. For the CDR3, the DNA is TGTGCCAGCAGCCGTGAACAGGGGGGAGAGACCCAGTACTTC.

The rearrangement links TRBV7-9 to TRBJ2-5; 11 nucleotides agree with TRBD2. Germline V gene lookup returns CDR1 SEHNR and CDR2 FQNEAQ (reference sequence). CDR3 length equals 18 residues. V shed 5 bases and J 4 bases; nucleotides not matched to a gene: 15. CDR3 region: CASSRRLAGRVEVETQYF. In DNA form, the CDR3 reads TGTGCCAGCAGCAGACGACTAGCGGGGAGGGTGGAGGTAGAGACCCAGTACTTC.

The chain joins TRBV5-4 to TRBJ2-7; TRBD2 agrees at 10 bases. There are 15 residues in the CDR3. Losses at the gene ends were 3 bases for V and 3 bases for J; bases not matched to a gene: 6. In germline, CDR1 is SGHNT, CDR2 YYREEE (reference sequence). CDR3: CASSWTSGRGYEQYF. The CDR3 DNA reads as TGTGCCAGCAGCTGGACTAGCGGCCGTGGCTACGAGCAGTACTTC.

The gene calls are TRBV5-1 and TRBJ1-1, with unresolved D. This CDR3 is built from 15 residues. The V and J ends lost 3 bases and 6 bases respectively, with 18 bases between them. The germline V gene has CDR1 SGHRS and CDR2 YFSETQ. The CDR3 region is CASSSSWVGNAEAFF. In nucleotides, the CDR3 is TGCGCCAGCAGCTCCTCCTGGGTAGGTAACGCTGAAGCTTTCTTT.